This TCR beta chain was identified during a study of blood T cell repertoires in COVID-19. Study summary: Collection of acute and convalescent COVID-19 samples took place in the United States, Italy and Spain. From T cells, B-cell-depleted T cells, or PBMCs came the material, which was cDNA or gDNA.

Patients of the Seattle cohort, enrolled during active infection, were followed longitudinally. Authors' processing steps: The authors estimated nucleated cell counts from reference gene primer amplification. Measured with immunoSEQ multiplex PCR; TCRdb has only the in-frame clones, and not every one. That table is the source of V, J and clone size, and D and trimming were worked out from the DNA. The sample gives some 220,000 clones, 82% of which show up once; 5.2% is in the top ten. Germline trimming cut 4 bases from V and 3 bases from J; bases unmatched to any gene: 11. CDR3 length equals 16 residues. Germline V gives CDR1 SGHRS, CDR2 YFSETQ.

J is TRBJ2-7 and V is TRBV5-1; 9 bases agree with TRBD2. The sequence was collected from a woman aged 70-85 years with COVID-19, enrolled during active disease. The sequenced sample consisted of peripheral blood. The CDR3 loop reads CASSPRSGLALYEQYF. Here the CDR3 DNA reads TGCGCCAGCAGCCCGAGGTCGGGACTAGCTCTCTACGAGCAGTACTTC.